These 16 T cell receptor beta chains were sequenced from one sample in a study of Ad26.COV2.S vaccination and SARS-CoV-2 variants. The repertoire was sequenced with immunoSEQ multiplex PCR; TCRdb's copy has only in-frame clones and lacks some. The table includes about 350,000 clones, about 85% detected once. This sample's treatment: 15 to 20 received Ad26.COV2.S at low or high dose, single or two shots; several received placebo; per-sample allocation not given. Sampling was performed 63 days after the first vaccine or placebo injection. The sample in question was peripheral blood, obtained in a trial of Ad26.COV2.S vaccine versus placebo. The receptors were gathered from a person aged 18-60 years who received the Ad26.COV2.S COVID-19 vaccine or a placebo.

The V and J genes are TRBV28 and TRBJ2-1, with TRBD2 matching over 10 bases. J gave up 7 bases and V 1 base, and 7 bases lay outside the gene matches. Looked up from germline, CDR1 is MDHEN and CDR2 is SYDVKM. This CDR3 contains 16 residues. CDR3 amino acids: CASSLFDSGGRNEQFF. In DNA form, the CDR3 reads TGTGCCAGCAGTTTATTCGATAGCGGGGGGAGGAATGAGCAGTTCTTC.

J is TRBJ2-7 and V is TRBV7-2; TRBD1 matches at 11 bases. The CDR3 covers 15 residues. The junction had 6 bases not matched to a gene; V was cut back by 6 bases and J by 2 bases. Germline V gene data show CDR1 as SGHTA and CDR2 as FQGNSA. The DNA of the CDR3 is TGTGCCAGCAGAAAATCGGGACAGGGGGCCTACGAGCAGTACTTC. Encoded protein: CASRKSGQGAYEQYF.

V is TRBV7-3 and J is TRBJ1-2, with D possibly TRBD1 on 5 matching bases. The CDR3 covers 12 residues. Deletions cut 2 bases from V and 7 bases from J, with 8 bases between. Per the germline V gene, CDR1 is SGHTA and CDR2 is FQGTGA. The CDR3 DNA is TGTGCCAGCAGCTTATGGGGCAGTGGCTACACCTTC. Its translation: CASSLWGSGYTF. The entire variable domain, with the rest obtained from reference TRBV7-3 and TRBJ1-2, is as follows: GAGVSQTPSNKVTEKGKYVELRCDPISGHTALYWYRQSLGQGPEFLIYFQGTGAADDSGLPNDRFFAVRPEGSVSTLKIQRTERGDSAVYLCASSLWGSGYTFGSGTRLTVV.

This CDR3 is CASSLFKGTYEQYF. As DNA, the CDR3 is TGTGCCAGCAGCTTATTTAAGGGAACCTACGAGCAGTACTTC. This chain connects TRBV7-2 to TRBJ2-7; D remains unclear. With 2 bases removed from V and 2 bases from J, the gap between germline ends came to 10 bases. The CDR3 is 14 residues long. Germline values: CDR1 SGHTA, CDR2 FQGNSA.

The CDR3 DNA follows: TGTGCCAGCAGCGTAGGGGGGACTAGCGGGAGTAGGGGTGAGCAGTTCTTC. Translated, it gives CASSVGGTSGSRGEQFF. The chain recombines TRBV9 with TRBJ2-1; TRBD2 agrees at 14 bases. This CDR3 contains 17 residues. The ends lost 0 bases at V and 9 bases at J; junction bases unmatched: 8. The germline CDR1 and CDR2 sequences are SGDLS and YYNGEE.

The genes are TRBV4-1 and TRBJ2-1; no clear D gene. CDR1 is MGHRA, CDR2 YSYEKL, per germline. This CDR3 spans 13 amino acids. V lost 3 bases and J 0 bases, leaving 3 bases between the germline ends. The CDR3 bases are TGCGCCAGCAGCCAGAACTCCTACAATGAGCAGTTCTTC. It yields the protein CASSQNSYNEQFF.

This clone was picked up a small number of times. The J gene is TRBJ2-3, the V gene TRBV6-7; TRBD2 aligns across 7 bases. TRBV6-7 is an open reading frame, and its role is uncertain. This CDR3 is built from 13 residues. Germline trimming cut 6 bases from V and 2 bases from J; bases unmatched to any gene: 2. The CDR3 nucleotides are TGTGCCAGCAGAGGGGACTACACAGATACGCAGTATTTT. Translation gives CASRGDYTDTQYF.

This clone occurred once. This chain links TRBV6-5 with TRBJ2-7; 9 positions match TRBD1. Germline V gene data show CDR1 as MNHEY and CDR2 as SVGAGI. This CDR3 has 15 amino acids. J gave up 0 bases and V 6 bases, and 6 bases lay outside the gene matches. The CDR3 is CASRLQGAGSYEQYF. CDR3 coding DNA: TGTGCCAGCAGATTACAGGGGGCTGGCTCCTACGAGCAGTACTTC.

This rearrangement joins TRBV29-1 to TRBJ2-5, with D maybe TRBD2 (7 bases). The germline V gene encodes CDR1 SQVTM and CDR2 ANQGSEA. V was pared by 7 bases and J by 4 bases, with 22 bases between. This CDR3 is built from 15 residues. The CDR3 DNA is TGCAGCGCCCCAAGGGGGGGGATGAGAGGAGAGACCCAGTACTTC. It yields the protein CSAPRGGMRGETQYF.

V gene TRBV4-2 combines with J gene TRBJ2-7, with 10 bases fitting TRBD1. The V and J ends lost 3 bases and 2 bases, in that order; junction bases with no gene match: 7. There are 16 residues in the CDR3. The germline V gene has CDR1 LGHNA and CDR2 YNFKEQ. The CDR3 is CASSHWTGGSPYEQYF. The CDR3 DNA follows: TGTGCCAGCAGCCATTGGACAGGGGGTTCTCCCTACGAGCAGTACTTC.

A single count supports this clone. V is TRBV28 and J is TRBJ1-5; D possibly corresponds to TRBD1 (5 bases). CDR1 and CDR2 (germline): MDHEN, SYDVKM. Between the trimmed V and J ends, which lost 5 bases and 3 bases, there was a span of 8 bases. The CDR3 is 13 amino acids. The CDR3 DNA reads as TGTGCCAGCAGTAGGGACGTCAATCAGCCCCAGCATTTT. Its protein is CASSRDVNQPQHF.

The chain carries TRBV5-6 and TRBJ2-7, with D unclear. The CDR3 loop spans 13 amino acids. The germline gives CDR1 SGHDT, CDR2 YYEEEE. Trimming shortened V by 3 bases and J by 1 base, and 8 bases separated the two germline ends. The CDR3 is CASSSASSYEQYF. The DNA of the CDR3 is TGTGCCAGCAGCTCGGCCAGTTCCTACGAGCAGTACTTC. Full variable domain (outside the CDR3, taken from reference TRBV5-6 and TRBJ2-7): DAGVTQSPTHLIKTRGQQVTLRCSPKSGHDTVSWYQQALGQGPQFIFQYYEEEERQRGNFPDRFSGHQFPNYSSELNVNALLLGDSALYLCASSSASSYEQYFGPGTRLTVT.

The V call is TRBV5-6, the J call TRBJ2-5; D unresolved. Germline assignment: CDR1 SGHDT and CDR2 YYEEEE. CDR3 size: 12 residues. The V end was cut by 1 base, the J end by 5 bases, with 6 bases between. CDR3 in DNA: TGTGCCAGCAGCTTGAATGAGGAGACCCAGTACTTC. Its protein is CASSLNEETQYF. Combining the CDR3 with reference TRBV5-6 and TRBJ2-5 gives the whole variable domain DAGVTQSPTHLIKTRGQQVTLRCSPKSGHDTVSWYQQALGQGPQFIFQYYEEEERQRGNFPDRFSGHQFPNYSSELNVNALLLGDSALYLCASSLNEETQYFGPGTRLLVL.

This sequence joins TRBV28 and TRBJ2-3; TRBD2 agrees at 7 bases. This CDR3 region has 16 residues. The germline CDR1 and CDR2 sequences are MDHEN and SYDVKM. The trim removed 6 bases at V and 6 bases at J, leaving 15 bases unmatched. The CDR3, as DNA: TGTGCCAGCAGAACTAGCGTTGCCACCCTTCAGGATACGCAGTATTTT. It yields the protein CASRTSVATLQDTQYF.

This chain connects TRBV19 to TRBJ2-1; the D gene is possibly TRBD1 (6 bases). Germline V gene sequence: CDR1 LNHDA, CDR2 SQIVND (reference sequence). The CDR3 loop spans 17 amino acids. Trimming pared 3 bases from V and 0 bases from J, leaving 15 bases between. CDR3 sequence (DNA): TGTGCCAGTAGTATGGACAGATGGACAAGCTCCTACAATGAGCAGTTCTTC. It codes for CASSMDRWTSSYNEQFF.

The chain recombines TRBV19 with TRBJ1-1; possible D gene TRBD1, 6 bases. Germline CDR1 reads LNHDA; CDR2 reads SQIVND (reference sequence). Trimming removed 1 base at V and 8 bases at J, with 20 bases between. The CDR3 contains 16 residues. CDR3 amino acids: CASSIGGGGTAGEAFF. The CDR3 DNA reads TGTGCCAGTAGTATAGGAGGAGGGGGAACTGCCGGGGAAGCTTTCTTT.